This TCR beta chain was observed in a study of early T cells in non-severe SARS-CoV-2 infection (dated by TCRdb to the early 2020s). Study-level background: Because TCR sequencing relied on bulk RNA taken from unsorted whole blood, pairing of alpha and beta chains was not possible. Broad study findings and their caveats: VDJdb matching was skewed toward anti-spike CD8 responses and likely underestimated virus-specific expansions by missing private and CD4 specificities.

The receptor library was made with 5' RACE. The data were produced on a NextSeq 500. To correct for sequencing error and PCR bias, the TCR library protocol tagged individual cDNA molecules with unique molecular identifiers. Both TCR alpha and beta chains were sequenced, and tight co-correlation was observed between alpha and beta sequence abundances in each sample. Turning to the authors' computational methods: V gene, J gene and CDR3 annotation of TCR sequences was performed with Decombinator V4. TCRs were defined as expanded if a significant change between any two time points was detected under a Poisson model with p below 0.0001. TCR abundances were normalised to the total number of TCRs sequenced in each sample and reported as counts per million. MAIT TCRs were defined by TRAV1-2 paired with TRAJ12, TRAJ20 or TRAJ33, and iNKT TCRs by TRAV10 paired with TRAJ18. VDJdb, accessed 1 November 2021, was searched for CMV, EBV and SARS-CoV-2 annotated TCRs, with TCRs annotated for multiple antigens excluded. Starting from the raw public reads, TCRdb applied fastp trimming at Q25, assembled clones with MiXCR and retained in-frame beta chains. Rows with one shared CDR3 protein collapse into an entry with the most common genes and DNA. The authors' filters were not applied to this entry. This sample has about 77,000 distinct CDR3 sequences in its table, and 9.5% to 15% of those were observed once. 15% to 19% of the sample is taken by the ten largest.

This clonotype was picked up many times. The clone's antigen remains unknown. No per-base quality is available; no much larger clone lies one base away. Set within a cohort of healthcare workers in London, UK, this nested case-control study involved weekly PCR testing of nasopharyngeal swabs along with blood sampling. Healthcare workers were recruited during the week of the UK lockdown, between 23 and 31 March 2020, and followed weekly for up to about 15 weeks. The germline V and J ends show losses of 2 bases and 2 bases respectively, and no gene match explains 3 bases of the junction. CDR1 and CDR2 were assigned from the germline V gene as SNHLY and FYNNEI. CDR3 length: 15 amino acids, cysteine to phenylalanine. Only the CDR3 part of the read is kept: 45 bases, read in frame from the first base.

In this chain, TRBV2 is recombined with TRBJ2-1; a stretch of 7 junction bases matches TRBD2. This specimen was whole blood, taken at baseline. This receptor was taken from an adult who was a healthcare worker with PCR-confirmed SARS-CoV-2 infection or an uninfected control (not recorded which). The donor label of this sample is uncertain. CDR3 protein: CASSELGTTYNEQFF. In nucleotides, the sequence is TGTGCCAGCAGTGAATTGGGGACTACCTACAATGAGCAGTTCTTC.